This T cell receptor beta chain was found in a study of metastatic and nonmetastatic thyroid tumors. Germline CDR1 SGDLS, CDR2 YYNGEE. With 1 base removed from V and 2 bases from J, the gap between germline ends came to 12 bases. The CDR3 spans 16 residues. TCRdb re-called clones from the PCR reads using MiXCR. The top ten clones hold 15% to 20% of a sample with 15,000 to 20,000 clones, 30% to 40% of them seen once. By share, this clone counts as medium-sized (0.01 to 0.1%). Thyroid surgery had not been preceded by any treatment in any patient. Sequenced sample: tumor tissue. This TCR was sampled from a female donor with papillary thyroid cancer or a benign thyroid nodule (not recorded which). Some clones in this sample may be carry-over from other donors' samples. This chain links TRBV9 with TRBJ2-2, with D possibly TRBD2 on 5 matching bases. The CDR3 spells CASSVSSGVNTGELFF. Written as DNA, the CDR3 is TGTGCCAGCAGCGTATCCTCCGGGGTAAACACCGGGGAGCTGTTTTTT.